These 7 T cell receptor beta chains share one sample of origin, sequenced in a study of CD8+ T cells in alopecia areata. It was cDNA, reverse transcribed from extracted RNA, that served as the sequencing template. Sequencing used immunoSEQ multiplex PCR; TCRdb keeps in-frame clones, though not all of them. The repertoire has a few hundred thousand clones, around two fifths of them found once; the top ten carry about 0.48%. Treatment here: oral pan-JAK inhibitor, 5-10 mg twice daily. Sample: CD4+ T cells sorted from blood, taken at approximately week 31, from a patient treated with tofacitinib. These receptors were taken from a human donor with alopecia areata.

This clone was counted a few times. This chain joins TRBV19 and TRBJ1-5; unclear D gene. The CDR3 length is 13 residues. The V gene lost 4 bases and the J gene lost 1 base, with 5 bases spanning the gap. The V gene's germline CDR1 is LNHDA and CDR2 SQIVND (reference sequence). Here the CDR3 reads CASSRASNQPQHF. CDR3 sequence (DNA): TGTGCCAGTAGTAGGGCAAGCAATCAGCCCCAGCATTTT.

This clone was seen a few times. The chain recombines TRBV14 with TRBJ2-7; D call uncertain. Germline-derived CDR1 and CDR2 are SGHDN and FVKESK. V was cut by 7 bases and J by 3 bases, with 13 bases left in between. The CDR3 is made up of 13 amino acids. This CDR3 reads CASTRSNSYEQYF. The CDR3 region has the DNA TGTGCCAGCACCCGCTCAAACAGCTACGAGCAGTACTTC.

In its sample, this clone was seen a few times. The V and J genes are TRBV7-9 and TRBJ2-3; D gene ambiguous. Looked up from germline, CDR1 is SEHNR and CDR2 is FQNEAQ (reference sequence). CDR3 length equals 16 residues. Trimming took off 1 base at V and 1 base at J, with 12 bases between the two ends. Written as DNA, the CDR3 is TGTGCCAGCAGCTTAGGATCGACGCCCCGCACAGATACGCAGTATTTT. This encodes CASSLGSTPRTDTQYF.

This chain uses TRBV15 with TRBJ1-4; D is ambiguous. From germline, CDR1 is LNHNV and CDR2 YYDKDF (reference sequence). The CDR3 is 14 residues long. With 0 bases removed from V and 4 bases from J, the gap between germline ends came to 6 bases. The CDR3 loop is CATSRDSNNEKLFF. The CDR3 DNA is TGTGCCACCAGCAGAGATTCCAATAATGAAAAACTGTTTTTT.

The chain combines TRBV7-2 with TRBJ2-7; D is uncertain. CDR1 is SGHTA and CDR2 is FQGNSA in the germline V gene. The germline V and J ends were trimmed by 5 bases and 4 bases, with 12 bases remaining between them. The CDR3 totals 13 residues. DNA of the CDR3: TGTGCCAGCAGCCTGACCCCAGGTTACGAGCAGTACTTC. Protein sequence: CASSLTPGYEQYF.

The chain combines TRBV4-2 with TRBJ2-7; the D gene is possibly TRBD1 (5 bases). Per the germline V gene, CDR1 is LGHNA and CDR2 is YNFKEQ. V lost 1 base, J lost 0 bases, and 13 bases lay in between. The CDR3 sequence is 16 residues long. The CDR3 nucleotides read TGTGCCAGCAGCCAAGCGATTTATGACAGCTCCTACGAGCAGTACTTC. Protein sequence: CASSQAIYDSSYEQYF.

This clone was detected a few times. The chain carries TRBV29-1 and TRBJ2-5; TRBD1 is a possible D gene (6 bases). CDR1 is SQVTM and CDR2 is ANQGSEA in the germline V gene. The CDR3 covers 12 residues. Trimming pared 6 bases from V and 5 bases from J, leaving 13 bases between. CDR3 bases: TGCAGCGTGGGGGCTATCAGGGAGACCCAGTACTTC. Translated, it gives CSVGAIRETQYF.